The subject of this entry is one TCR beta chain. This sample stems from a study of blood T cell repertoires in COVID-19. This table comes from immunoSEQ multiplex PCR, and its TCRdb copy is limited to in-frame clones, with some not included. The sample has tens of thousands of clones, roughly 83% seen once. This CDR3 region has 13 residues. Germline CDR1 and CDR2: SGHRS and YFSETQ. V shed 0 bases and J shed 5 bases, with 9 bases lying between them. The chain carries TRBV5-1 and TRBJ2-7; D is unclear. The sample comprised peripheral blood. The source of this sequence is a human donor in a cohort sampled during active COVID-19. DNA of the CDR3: TGCGCCAGCAGCTTGGTCGAGATCGACGAGCAGTACTTC. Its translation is CASSLVEIDEQYF. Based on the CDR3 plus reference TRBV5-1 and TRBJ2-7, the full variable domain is KAGVTQTPRYLIKTRGQQVTLSCSPISGHRSVSWYQQTPGQGLQFLFEYFSETQRNKGNFPGRFSGRQFSNSRSEMNVSTLELGDSALYLCASSLVEIDEQYFGPGTRLTVT.